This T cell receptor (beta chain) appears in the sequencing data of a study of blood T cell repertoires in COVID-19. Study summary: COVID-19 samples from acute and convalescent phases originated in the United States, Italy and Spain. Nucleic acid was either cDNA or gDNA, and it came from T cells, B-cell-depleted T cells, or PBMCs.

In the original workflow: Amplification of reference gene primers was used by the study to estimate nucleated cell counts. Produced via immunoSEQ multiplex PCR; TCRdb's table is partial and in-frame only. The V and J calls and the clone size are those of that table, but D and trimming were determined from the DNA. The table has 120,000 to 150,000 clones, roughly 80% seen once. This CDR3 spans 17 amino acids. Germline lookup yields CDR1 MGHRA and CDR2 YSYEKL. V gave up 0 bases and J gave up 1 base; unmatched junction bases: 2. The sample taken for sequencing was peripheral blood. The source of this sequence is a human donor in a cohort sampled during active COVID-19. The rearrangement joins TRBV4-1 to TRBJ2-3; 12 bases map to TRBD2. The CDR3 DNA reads TGCGCCAGCAGCCAAGACCGACTAGCGGGGGGCACAGATACGCAGTATTTT. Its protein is CASSQDRLAGGTDTQYF.